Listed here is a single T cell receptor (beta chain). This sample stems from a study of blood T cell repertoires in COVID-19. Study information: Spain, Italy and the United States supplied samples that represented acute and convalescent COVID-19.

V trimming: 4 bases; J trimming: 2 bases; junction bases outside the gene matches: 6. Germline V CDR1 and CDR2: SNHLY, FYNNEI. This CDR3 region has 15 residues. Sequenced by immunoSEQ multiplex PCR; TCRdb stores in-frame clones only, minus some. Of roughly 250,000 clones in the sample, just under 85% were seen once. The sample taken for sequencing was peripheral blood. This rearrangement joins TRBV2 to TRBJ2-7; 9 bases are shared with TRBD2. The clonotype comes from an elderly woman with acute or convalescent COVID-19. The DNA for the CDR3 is TGTGCCAGCAGTGGAAGAGCGGGGGGAACCTACGAGCAGTACTTC. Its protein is CASSGRAGGTYEQYF.